The T cell receptor (beta chain) under discussion was sequenced for a study of T cells in localized non-small cell lung cancer. General study findings and limits: The greatest T cell clonality was found in uninvolved adjacent lung (higher than in tumor). Sequencing was restricted to one tumor region; therefore, heterogeneity remains possible.

The germline CDR1 and CDR2 sequences are GTSNPN and SVGIG (reference sequence). CDR3 length: 15 amino acids. V lost 7 bases and J 0 bases, leaving 16 bases between the germline ends. TCRdb's table, derived via immunoSEQ multiplex PCR, lists solely in-frame clones and lacks some. The sample includes over 35,000 clones, 81% of them seen just once. Comment on this clone: Its specificity is not known.

Sequencing used peripheral blood mononuclear cells, obtained before any cancer treatment. The chain links TRBV30 to TRBJ2-1, with TRBD1 as a possible D gene (6 bases). This TCR was sampled from a male donor at least 60 years old with stage II lung adenocarcinoma. CDR3 in amino acids: CASKSQGSSYNEQFF. CDR3 bases: TGTGCCTCCAAATCACAGGGCAGCTCCTACAATGAGCAGTTCTTC.